This T cell receptor (beta chain) was recorded in a study of cytomegalovirus exposure and HLA in healthy donors. Germline V CDR1 and CDR2: SNHLY, FYNNEI. This CDR3 is 14 amino acids long. V lost 1 base to trimming and J lost 6 bases, with 11 bases between them. This PCR relied on a set of 60 Vbeta primers and 13 Jbeta primers. Clones were read by immunoSEQ multiplex PCR, and TCRdb kept only the in-frame ones, dropping some. This sample has about 140,000 clones, with about 75% found just once. Specimen: PBMCs. The chain recombines TRBV2 with TRBJ2-3, with D perhaps TRBD1 (6 bases). This clonotype was obtained from a woman aged 25 to 39 in good health and CMV-seronegative. CDR3 nucleotide sequence: TGTGCCAGCAGTGAAGTCTCAGGGGACGATACGCAGTATTTT. This encodes CASSEVSGDDTQYF.